This T cell receptor beta chain was recovered during a study of blood T cell repertoires in COVID-19. Study in general: T cells, B-cell-depleted T cells, or PBMCs supplied cDNA or gDNA.

How the authors handled the data: From reference gene primer amplification, estimates of nucleated cell counts were derived. Profiled with immunoSEQ multiplex PCR; TCRdb holds only in-frame clones, not every one. The DNA gave D and trimming, while V, J and clone size come from that table. The sample includes some 200,000 clones, around nine tenths seen only once; the top ten take around 0.53%. The CDR3 has 18 residues. The J segment lost 3 bases and the V segment lost 6 bases, leaving 12 bases of the junction unmatched. The germline gives CDR1 KGHDR, CDR2 SFDVKD. This clonotype was sampled from a man aged 45-60 years with acute or convalescent COVID-19. Material for sequencing was peripheral blood. J is TRBJ2-1 and V is TRBV24-1; TRBD2 aligns across 11 bases. The CDR3 sequence is CATSSTSGNRQRYNEQFF. Written as DNA, the CDR3 is TGTGCCACCAGTTCGACTAGCGGGAACCGACAGCGCTACAATGAGCAGTTCTTC.